A single sample gave rise to the 27 T cell receptor beta chains below, sequenced in a study of blood T cell repertoires in COVID-19. TCRdb keeps only in-frame clones here, not all; method: immunoSEQ multiplex PCR. Of about 120,000 clones listed, about 80% are singletons. The source material was peripheral blood. These receptors were collected from a middle-aged man with active or convalescent COVID-19.

The chain recombines TRBV30 with TRBJ1-6; D not resolved. The CDR3 contains 14 residues. Deletions cut 0 bases from V and 6 bases from J, with 9 bases between. CDR1 and CDR2 (germline): GTSNPN, SVGIG (reference sequence). CDR3 sequence: CAWSVEGGNSPLHF. For the CDR3, the DNA is TGTGCCTGGAGTGTGGAGGGCGGTAATTCACCCCTCCACTTT.

The chain employs TRBV9 and TRBJ2-5; a weak D match, TRBD1 (6 bases). V was shortened by 4 bases and J by 4 bases, with 17 bases between the two germline ends. Germline-derived CDR1 and CDR2 are SGDLS and YYNGEE. The CDR3 sequence is 15 residues long. In nucleotides, the CDR3 is TGTGCCAGCAGCTCTACCCCAATACAGGGAGAGACCCAGTACTTC. Translation: CASSSTPIQGETQYF.

The chain has TRBV11-2 and TRBJ1-1, with 7 bases matching TRBD1. From germline, CDR1 is SGHAT and CDR2 FQNNGV. The ends lost 5 bases at V and 7 bases at J; junction bases unmatched: 7. This CDR3 comprises 13 residues. The CDR3 DNA reads as TGTGCCAGCAGCCGGACAGGCCAAAATGAAGCTTTCTTT. This encodes CASSRTGQNEAFF.

The rearrangement uses TRBV30 and TRBJ1-6; D is unclear. Trimming pared 0 bases from V and 9 bases from J, leaving 15 bases between. The CDR3 totals 15 residues. Germline-derived CDR1 and CDR2 are GTSNPN and SVGIG (reference sequence). The DNA of the CDR3 is TGTGCCTGGAGTGTACGCGGGCCCGGTGGTTCACCCCTCCACTTT. The encoded protein is CAWSVRGPGGSPLHF.

The chain uses TRBV2 and TRBJ2-1; tentative D call: TRBD1 (6 bases). Trimming took off 6 bases at V and 7 bases at J, with 16 bases between the two ends. Germline V lookup: CDR1 SNHLY, CDR2 FYNNEI. This CDR3 has 14 amino acids. The DNA for the CDR3 is TGTGCCAGCAGGGGGGCGATAGTACAGAATGAGCAGTTCTTC. Its protein is CASRGAIVQNEQFF.

The chain has TRBV4-1 and TRBJ1-2, with D hard to call. Germline loops: CDR1 MGHRA, CDR2 YSYEKL. V lost 0 bases and J lost 2, with 10 bases in between. The CDR3 spans 15 residues. CDR3 sequence: CASSQDGASNYGYTF. The DNA for the CDR3 is TGCGCCAGCAGCCAAGATGGAGCCTCCAACTATGGCTACACCTTC.

This chain joins TRBV3-1 (or the pseudogene TRBV3-2) and TRBJ2-1; 7 bases agree with TRBD2. The CDR3 extends over 13 amino acids. The junction had 7 bases not matched to a gene; V was cut back by 4 bases and J by 10 bases. CDR1 is LGHDT, CDR2 YNNKEL, per germline (reference sequence). The CDR3 DNA is TGTGCCAGCAGCCTCGGCCACGGGGGGGAGCAGTTCTTC. As protein: CASSLGHGGEQFF.

The chain combines TRBV11-1 with TRBJ1-2, with D maybe TRBD1 (5 bases). Germline V gene sequence: CDR1 SGHAT, CDR2 FQDESV (reference sequence). V was shortened by 0 bases and J by 8 bases, with 10 bases between the two germline ends. The CDR3 totals 13 residues. CDR3 residues: CASSLAGVTGYTF. CDR3 bases: TGTGCCAGCAGCTTAGCAGGGGTGACCGGCTACACCTTC. The whole variable domain, filled in from reference TRBV11-1 and TRBJ1-2, reads EAEVAQSPRYKITEKSQAVAFWCDPISGHATLYWYRQILGQGPELLVQFQDESVVDDSQLPKDRFSAERLKGVDSTLKIQPAELGDSAMYLCASSLAGVTGYTFGSGTRLTVV.

This chain uses TRBV12-3 or TRBV12-4 with TRBJ2-5; D ambiguous. This CDR3 has 13 residues. Trimming removed 6 bases from V and 1 base from J, with 9 bases in between. The DNA of the CDR3 is TGTGCCAGCAGCATACAGCCCCAAGAGACCCAGTACTTC. This sequence encodes CASSIQPQETQYF.

The chain combines TRBV6-5 with TRBJ1-1; 7 bases match TRBD1. Per germline, CDR1 MNHEY and CDR2 SVGAGI. The length of the CDR3 is 16 residues. The trim removed 0 bases at V and 1 base at J, leaving 5 bases unmatched. CDR3 residues: CASSYSWDRPNTEAFF. CDR3 nucleotides: TGTGCCAGCAGTTACTCATGGGACAGACCGAACACTGAAGCTTTCTTT.

V gene TRBV27 combines with J gene TRBJ2-4, with 7 bases lining up with TRBD1. Trimming at V came to 6 bases and at J to 7 bases, leaving 6 bases not matched to a gene. The CDR3 is 13 amino acids. The V gene's germline CDR1 is MNHEY and CDR2 SMNVEV (reference sequence). This chain's CDR3 is CASRLDRANIQYF. The CDR3 DNA follows: TGTGCCAGCAGACTAGACAGGGCGAACATTCAGTACTTC.

V gene TRBV25-1 combines with J gene TRBJ2-3; tentatively, D is TRBD1 (5 bases). Germline V CDR1 and CDR2: MGHDK, SYGVNS. V dropped 7 bases and J dropped 2 bases, with 7 bases sitting between them. The CDR3 spans 12 residues. The CDR3 spells CASTGPTDTQYF. In DNA, the CDR3 is TGTGCCAGCACAGGGCCCACAGATACGCAGTATTTT. The whole variable domain, remainder taken from reference TRBV25-1 and TRBJ2-3, is EADIYQTPRYLVIGTGKKITLECSQTMGHDKMYWYQQDPGMELHLIHYSYGVNSTEKGDLSSESTVSRIRTEHFPLTLESARPSHTSQYLCASTGPTDTQYFGPGTRLTVL.

This clone was picked up one time. The J gene is TRBJ2-7, the V gene TRBV4-2; 16 nucleotides align to TRBD2. The length of the CDR3 is 17 residues. Germline V gene lookup returns CDR1 LGHNA and CDR2 YNFKEQ. J lost 2 bases, V lost 1 base, and 2 bases had no gene match. CDR3 sequence (DNA): TGTGCCAGCAGCCAAGTCGGGACTAGCGGGAGGGCCTACGAGCAGTACTTC. Translated: CASSQVGTSGRAYEQYF.

The chain joins TRBV28 to TRBJ1-5; the D is unclear. CDR1 and CDR2 from the germline V gene are MDHEN and SYDVKM. With 7 bases removed from V and 4 bases from J, the gap between germline ends came to 8 bases. CDR3 length equals 12 residues. The chain's CDR3 is CASKRGNQPQHF. In nucleotides, the CDR3 is TGTGCCAGCAAGAGAGGTAATCAGCCCCAGCATTTT.

The chain links TRBV5-5 to TRBJ1-4, with a weak D call TRBD1 (5 bases). CDR1 SGHKS and CDR2 YYEKEE come from the germline V gene (reference sequence). V lost 2 bases, J lost 6 bases, and 11 bases lay in between. The CDR3 is made up of 14 amino acids. CDR3 DNA sequence: TGTGCCAGCAGCTTTACGGGGGTTGATGAAAAACTGTTTTTT. This sequence encodes CASSFTGVDEKLFF. Filled out from reference TRBV5-5 and TRBJ1-4, the complete variable domain reads DAGVTQSPTHLIKTRGQQVTLRCSPISGHKSVSWYQQVLGQGPQFIFQYYEKEERGRGNFPDRFSARQFPNYSSELNVNALLLGDSALYLCASSFTGVDEKLFFGSGTQLSVL.

This clone turned up a few times. The CDR3 DNA is TGTGCCAGCAGCCCCCAACTAGCGGGAGTTGAGAATGAGCAGTTCTTC. Residues: CASSPQLAGVENEQFF. This chain uses TRBV7-6 with TRBJ2-1, with TRBD2 matching over 11 bases. Germline V gene data show CDR1 as SGHVS and CDR2 as FNYEAQ. There are 16 residues in the CDR3. Trimming took 5 bases from V and 7 from J; bases not matched to a gene: 10.

The V gene is TRBV7-6, the J gene TRBJ1-2, with 9 bases identical to TRBD1. V was clipped by 1 base and J by 8 bases; unmatched bases: 8. Germline loops: CDR1 SGHVS, CDR2 FNYEAQ. CDR3 size: 15 residues. CDR3 in amino acids: CASSLGGQGEVGYTF. The CDR3 nucleotides read TGTGCCAGCAGCTTAGGGGGACAGGGTGAGGTCGGCTACACCTTC.

The chain recombines TRBV3-1 (or the pseudogene TRBV3-2) with TRBJ2-7, with D tentatively TRBD1 (5 bases). With 4 bases removed from V and 0 bases from J, the gap between germline ends came to 13 bases. The CDR3 has 15 residues. CDR1 and CDR2 from the germline V gene are LGHDT and YNNKEL (reference sequence). CDR3 sequence: CASSPQGGSSYEQYF. In DNA form, the CDR3 reads TGTGCCAGCAGCCCCCAGGGCGGTTCCTCCTACGAGCAGTACTTC.

J is TRBJ2-1 and V is TRBV5-1; 7 nucleotides line up with TRBD2. The CDR3 totals 13 residues. The V and J ends lost 0 bases and 10 bases, in that order; junction bases with no gene match: 4. Germline V lookup: CDR1 SGHRS, CDR2 YFSETQ. The CDR3 region is CASSLAGRAEQFF. The CDR3 nucleotides are TGCGCCAGCAGCTTGGCAGGGAGGGCCGAGCAGTTCTTC.

This sequence joins TRBV5-6 and TRBJ1-5; no reliable D call. V lost 2 bases, J lost 2 bases, and 11 bases lay in between. The CDR3 covers 15 residues. Germline CDR1 is SGHDT and CDR2 is YYEEEE. This CDR3 reads CASSFGSGGNQPQHF. The CDR3 nucleotides read TGTGCCAGCAGCTTCGGTAGTGGTGGCAATCAGCCCCAGCATTTT.

In its sample, this clone was seen a few times. The chain carries TRBV5-3 and TRBJ1-6; tentatively, D is TRBD1 (6 bases). TRBV5-3 is annotated as an ORF whose role is uncertain. This CDR3 is built from 15 residues. Trimming cost V 5 bases and J 4 bases, with 13 bases left between them. Here the CDR3 DNA reads TGTGCCAGAAGAAATAAGGACAGTTATAATTCACCCCTCCACTTT. This encodes CARRNKDSYNSPLHF.

The chain links TRBV5-1 to TRBJ2-3; 8 bases fit TRBD1. CDR3 size: 15 residues. Germline V CDR1 and CDR2: SGHRS, YFSETQ. The V segment lost 2 bases and the J segment 0 bases; nucleotides outside the gene matches: 2. CDR3 sequence reads: CASSLRTGSTDTQYF. As DNA, the CDR3 is TGCGCCAGCAGCTTACGGACAGGGAGCACAGATACGCAGTATTTT.

The rearrangement uses TRBV29-1 and TRBJ2-3, with 7 bases matching TRBD2. Germline V gene lookup returns CDR1 SQVTM and CDR2 ANQGSEA. CDR3 size: 14 residues. Germline trimming cut 3 bases from V and 0 bases from J; bases unmatched to any gene: 3. The CDR3 DNA is TGCAGCGTTGATCGCGGGGGAAGCACAGATACGCAGTATTTT. Encoded protein: CSVDRGGSTDTQYF.

The chain links TRBV11-2 to TRBJ2-7; 11 bases fit TRBD2. The CDR3 contains 16 residues. Looked up from germline, CDR1 is SGHAT and CDR2 is FQNNGV. The trim removed 5 bases at V and 9 bases at J, leaving 15 bases unmatched. DNA of the CDR3: TGTGCCAGCAGCCCCGGACTAGCGGGTTTCCTACGGGGGCAGTACTTC. As protein: CASSPGLAGFLRGQYF.

CDR3 nucleotides: TGTGCCAGCAGCCCCGGGGGAACCGCTGGTCAGCCCCAGCATTTT. It translates to CASSPGGTAGQPQHF. The chain carries TRBV9 and TRBJ1-5; perhaps TRBD1 as D (5 bases). The CDR3 has 15 residues. Germline V gene lookup returns CDR1 SGDLS and CDR2 YYNGEE. The V and J ends lost 4 bases and 6 bases respectively, with 17 bases between them.

This clone was found a few times. The rearrangement uses TRBV11-2 and TRBJ2-7; a possible D gene is TRBD1 (5 bases). Germline assignment: CDR1 SGHAT and CDR2 FQNNGV. The CDR3 totals 14 residues. V lost 0 bases and J 2 bases, leaving 8 bases between the germline ends. CDR3 amino acids: CASSLEQVAYEQYF. CDR3 DNA sequence: TGTGCCAGCAGCTTAGAACAGGTCGCCTACGAGCAGTACTTC.

This clone was picked up one time. J is TRBJ2-7 and V is TRBV12-3 or TRBV12-4; D is unresolved. V was trimmed by 7 bases and J by 1 base, leaving 8 bases between them. The CDR3 runs 12 residues. The CDR3 DNA follows: TGTGCCAGCAAGAGTTCGTCCTACGAGCAGTACTTC. Its translation: CASKSSSYEQYF.